These T cell receptor beta chains were read from a single sample in a study of T cell responses to AZD1222 COVID-19 vaccine. The assay was immunoSEQ multiplex PCR, and TCRdb's table has in-frame clones only and misses some. The sample contains about 260,000 clones, 85% to 95% of which appear only once. The specimen was peripheral blood, collected on day 0 of AZD1222 vaccination. The origin of the receptors is an adult in good health. Both conserved end residues are trimmed from each CDR3.

v_call	j_call	cdr3_aa
TRBV28	TRBJ2-5	ASGRFETQY
TRBV24-1	TRBJ2-2	ATSERNSYTGELF
TRBV5-1	TRBJ2-2	ASSRDPNTGELF
TRBV2	TRBJ2-2	ASSPTRNTGELF
TRBV6-4	TRBJ2-2	ASSELPGTAELF
TRBV19	TRBJ1-1	ASSRSQGLGTEAF
TRBV6-5	TRBJ1-6	ASKRDGTYNSPLH
TRBV24-1	TRBJ2-2	ATSDLRGDSTTGELF
TRBV28	TRBJ2-5	ASRPAGGAQETQY
TRBV3-1/TRBV3-2	TRBJ1-5	ASSPGISNQPQH
TRBV18	TRBJ2-3	ASSSGLASTDTQY
TRBV19	TRBJ2-2	ASRMGTVVTGELF